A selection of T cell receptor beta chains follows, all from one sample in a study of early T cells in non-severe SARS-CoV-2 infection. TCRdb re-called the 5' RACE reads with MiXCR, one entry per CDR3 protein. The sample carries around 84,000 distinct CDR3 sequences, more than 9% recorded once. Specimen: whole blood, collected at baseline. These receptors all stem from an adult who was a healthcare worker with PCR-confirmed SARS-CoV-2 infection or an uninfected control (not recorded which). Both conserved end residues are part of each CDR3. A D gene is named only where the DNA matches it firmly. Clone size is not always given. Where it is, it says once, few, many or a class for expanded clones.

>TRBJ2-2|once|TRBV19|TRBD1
TGTGCCAGTAGTCCCCCCGGGACAGTCATCACCGGGGAGCTGTTTTTT
CASSPPGTVITGELFF
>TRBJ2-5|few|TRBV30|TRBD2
TGTGCCTGTGGGGCTAGCGGGAGTAAGACCCAGTACTTC
CACGASGSKTQYF
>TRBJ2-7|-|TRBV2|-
TGTGCCAGCAGCGGAGACTCCTACGAGCAGTACTTC
CASSGDSYEQYF
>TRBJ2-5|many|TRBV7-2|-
TGTGCCAGCAGCTCCGGGGAGACCCAGTACTTC
CASSSGETQYF
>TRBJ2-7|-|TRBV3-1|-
TGTGCCAGCAGCCAAGGACAGCTCTCCTACGAGCAGTACTTC
CASSQGQLSYEQYF
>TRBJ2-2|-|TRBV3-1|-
TGTGCCAGCAGCCTATACCCCTGGGCGACCGGGGAGCTGTTTTTT
CASSLYPWATGELFF
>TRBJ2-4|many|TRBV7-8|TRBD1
TGTGCCACCTCGGACAGGGTTGGAAACATTCAGTACTTC
CATSDRVGNIQYF
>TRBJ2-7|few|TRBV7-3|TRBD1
TGTGCCAGCAGCTCCCCCGAGACAGGGACCTACGAGCAGTACTTC
CASSSPETGTYEQYF
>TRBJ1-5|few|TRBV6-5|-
TGTGCCAGCAGCCCCACTCGAGGCAATCAGCCCCAGCATTTT
CASSPTRGNQPQHF
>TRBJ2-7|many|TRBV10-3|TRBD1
TGTGCCATCGGGACAGAGAACTCCTACGAGCAGTACTTC
CAIGTENSYEQYF
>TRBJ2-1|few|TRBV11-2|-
TGTGCCAGCTCTCCCGGATTAGGCGGAAGCTCCTACAATGAGCAGTTCTTC
CASSPGLGGSSYNEQFF
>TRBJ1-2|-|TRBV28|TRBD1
TGTGCCAGCACCCCAGGGGGTTGGGGCTATGGCTACACCTTC
CASTPGGWGYGYTF
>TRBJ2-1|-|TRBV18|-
TGTGCCAGCTCGAGGGACAACATCTACAATGAGCAGTTCTTC
CASSRDNIYNEQFF
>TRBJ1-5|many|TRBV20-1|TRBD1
TGCAGTGCTAGCAACAGGGGTCAGCCCCAGCATTTT
CSASNRGQPQHF
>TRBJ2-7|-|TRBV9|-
TGTGCCAGCAGCGCGGACTCCTTTTCCTACGAGCAGTACTTC
CASSADSFSYEQYF
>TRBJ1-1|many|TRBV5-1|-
TGCGCCAGCAGCTTGGAACAGCTGAACACTGAAGCTTTCTTT
CASSLEQLNTEAFF
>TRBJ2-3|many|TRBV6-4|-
TGTGCCAGCAGTGACTTCCCAGGGACAGATACGCAGTATTTT
CASSDFPGTDTQYF
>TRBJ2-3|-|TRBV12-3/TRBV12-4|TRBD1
TGTGCCAGCAGTCGACCGGGACAGCACACAGATACGCAGTATTTT
CASSRPGQHTDTQYF
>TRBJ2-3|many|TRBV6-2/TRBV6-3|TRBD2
TGTGCCAGCAGTTACGGGCTAGCGGGAGTGGATACGCAGTATTTT
CASSYGLAGVDTQYF
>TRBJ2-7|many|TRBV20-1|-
TGCAGTGCTAGACCCCACACAGGGACCGGGTACGAGCAGTACTTC
CSARPHTGTGYEQYF
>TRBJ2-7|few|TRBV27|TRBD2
TGTGCCAGCAGTTTAGGGAGCGGGAGCCCAACCTACGAGCAGTACTTC
CASSLGSGSPTYEQYF
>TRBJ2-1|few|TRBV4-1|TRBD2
TGCGCCAGCAGCCAAGTTTCGCGCGGGAGGGCCGGTGAGCAGTTCTTC
CASSQVSRGRAGEQFF
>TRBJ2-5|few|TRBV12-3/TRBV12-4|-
TGTGCCAGCAGTTTTACAGAAGAGACCCAGTACTTC
CASSFTEETQYF
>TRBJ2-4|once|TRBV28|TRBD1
TGTCCCAGCAGTTTGGGACAGGGTGACATTCAGTACTTC
CPSSLGQGDIQYF
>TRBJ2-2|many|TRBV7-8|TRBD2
TGTGCCAGCAGCCTCCGGGGGGGACTAGCGGGAGTCAAGAACACCGGGGAGCTGTTTTTT
CASSLRGGLAGVKNTGELFF
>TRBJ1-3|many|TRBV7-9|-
TGTGCCAGCAGCCCCCGGGGGGTGGCTGGAAACACCATATATTTT
CASSPRGVAGNTIYF
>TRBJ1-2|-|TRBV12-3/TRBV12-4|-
TGTGCCAGCAGTTTGGGGACCACTTATGGCTACACCTTC
CASSLGTTYGYTF
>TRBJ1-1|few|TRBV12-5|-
TGTGCTAGTGGTTCCGGGACGAACACTGAAGCTTTCTTT
CASGSGTNTEAFF
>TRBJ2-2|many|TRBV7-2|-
TGTGCCAGCAGCTTAGTTCGGGAGAACACCGGGGAGCTGTTTTTT
CASSLVRENTGELFF
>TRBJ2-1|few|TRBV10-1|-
TGCGCCAGCAGTGATGGTTGGGAGGATGGGGCCAATGAGCAGTTCTTC
CASSDGWEDGANEQFF
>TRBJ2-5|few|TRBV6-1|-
TGTGCCAGCAGTGGCCGGAAGACAGGAGGCCAAGAGACCCAGTACTTC
CASSGRKTGGQETQYF
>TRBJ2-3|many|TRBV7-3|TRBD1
TGTGCCAGCAGCATGGGGACAGCTGCAGATACGCAGTATTTT
CASSMGTAADTQYF
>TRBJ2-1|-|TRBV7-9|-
TGTGCCAGCAGCTTAGCTCTCAATGAGCAGTTCTTC
CASSLALNEQFF
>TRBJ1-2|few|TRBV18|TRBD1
TGTGCCAGCTCACCTCTGGACAGGGAAGGCTATGGCTACACCTTC
CASSPLDREGYGYTF
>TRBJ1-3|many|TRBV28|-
TGTGCCAGCAGTTTAGCTGGGGACACCCGCTCTGGAAACACCATATATTTT
CASSLAGDTRSGNTIYF
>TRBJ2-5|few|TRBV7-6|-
TGTGCCAGCAGCCCCTCCGCGAGAGGGTACCAAGAGACCCAGTACTTC
CASSPSARGYQETQYF
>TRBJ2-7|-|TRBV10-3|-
TGTGCCATCAGTGGGAGTCACGAGCAGTACTTC
CAISGSHEQYF
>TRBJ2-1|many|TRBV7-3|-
TGTGCCAGCAGCTTAACCGTCGGTAGCGCCCATGAGCAGTTCTTC
CASSLTVGSAHEQFF
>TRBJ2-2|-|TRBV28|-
TGTGCCAGCAGTTTGTCCGGGACCACAAACACCGGGGAGCTGTTTTTT
CASSLSGTTNTGELFF
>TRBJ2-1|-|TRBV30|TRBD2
TGTGCCTGGAGTGTAAAGGGACTAGCGGGAGTGAGTGAGCAGTTCTTC
CAWSVKGLAGVSEQFF
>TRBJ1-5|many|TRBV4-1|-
TGCGCCAGCAGCCCACGGGCTCCCGCGGGCAATCAGCCCCAGCATTTT
CASSPRAPAGNQPQHF
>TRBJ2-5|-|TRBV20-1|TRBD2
TGCAGTGGCGGGGGACTAGCGGGCAAGTCGGAAGAGACCCAGTACTTC
CSGGGLAGKSEETQYF
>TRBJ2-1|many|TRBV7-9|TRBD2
TGTGCCAGCAGCTTAGATAGGGCGGGAGGGAGGTTCTTC
CASSLDRAGGRFF
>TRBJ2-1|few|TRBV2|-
TGTGCCAGCAGTGAAGTGGCAGGGGGGTATGAGCAGTTCTTC
CASSEVAGGYEQFF
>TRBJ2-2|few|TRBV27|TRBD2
TGTGCCAGCAGTTTATTAGCGGGAGCTTGGACCGGGGAGCTGTTTTTT
CASSLLAGAWTGELFF
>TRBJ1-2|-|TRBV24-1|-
TGTGCCACCAGTGAGAGGGCCGGGACTGGCTACACCTTC
CATSERAGTGYTF
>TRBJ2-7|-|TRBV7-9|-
TGTGCCAGCAGCTTAGCCGGGACCACAGCCGAGCAGTACTTC
CASSLAGTTAEQYF
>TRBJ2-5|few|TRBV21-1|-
TGTGCCAGCAGCAAAGAAGGAGAGACCCAGTACTTC
CASSKEGETQYF
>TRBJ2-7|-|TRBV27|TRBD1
TGTGCCAGCAGTCCCAGGACAGGGTACGAGCAGTACTTC
CASSPRTGYEQYF
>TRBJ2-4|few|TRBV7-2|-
TGTGCCAGCAGCTTAGGGTGGGGGGCGGACATTCAGTACTTC
CASSLGWGADIQYF
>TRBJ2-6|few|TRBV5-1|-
TGCGCCAGCAGCTTGTTAGCGTCTGGGGCCAACGTCCTGACTTTC
CASSLLASGANVLTF
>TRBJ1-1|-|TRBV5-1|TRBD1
TGCGCCAGCAGCTTCACAGGGGAGAACACTGAAGCTTTCTTT
CASSFTGENTEAFF
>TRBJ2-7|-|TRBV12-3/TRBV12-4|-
TGTGCCAGCAGTCCCACCGCCAGATTAGCCTACGAGCAGTACTTC
CASSPTARLAYEQYF
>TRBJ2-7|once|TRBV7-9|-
TGTGCCAGCAGCCCTCAGCGCAACCCCTCCTACGAGCAGTACTTC
CASSPQRNPSYEQYF
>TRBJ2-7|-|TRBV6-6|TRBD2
TGTGCCAGCAGCCGACACGGACTAGCGGGAAGGTCCTACGAGCAGTACTTC
CASSRHGLAGRSYEQYF
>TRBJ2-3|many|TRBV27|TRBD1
TGTGCCAGTAACCCCCTAGGGACAGGGGGCCGAGGTACGCAGTATTTT
CASNPLGTGGRGTQYF
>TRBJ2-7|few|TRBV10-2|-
TGCGCCAGCAGGCCGGGACGTTCCTCCTACGAGCAGTACTTC
CASRPGRSSYEQYF
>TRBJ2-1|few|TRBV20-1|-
TGCAGTGCTTCACAGCTGGACTCCTTATACAATGAGCAGTTCTTC
CSASQLDSLYNEQFF
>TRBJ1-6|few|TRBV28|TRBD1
TGTGCCAGCAGTTCGGGACAGGGTCGCAATTCACCCCTCCACTTT
CASSSGQGRNSPLHF
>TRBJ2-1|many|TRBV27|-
TGTGCCAGCAGTAGTTCGTCACCCAGCTCCTACAATGAGCAGTTCTTC
CASSSSSPSSYNEQFF